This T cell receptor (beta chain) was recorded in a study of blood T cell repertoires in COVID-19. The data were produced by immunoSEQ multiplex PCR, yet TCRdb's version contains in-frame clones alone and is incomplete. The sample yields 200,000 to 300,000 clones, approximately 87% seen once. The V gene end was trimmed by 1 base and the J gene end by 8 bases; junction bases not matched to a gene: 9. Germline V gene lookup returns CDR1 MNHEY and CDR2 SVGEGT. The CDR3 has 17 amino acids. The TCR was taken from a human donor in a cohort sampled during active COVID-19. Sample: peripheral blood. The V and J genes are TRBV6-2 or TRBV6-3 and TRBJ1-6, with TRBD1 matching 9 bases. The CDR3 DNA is TGTGCCAGCAGTTACTGGGGCATCGGGACAGGGTATTCACCCCTCCACTTT. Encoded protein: CASSYWGIGTGYSPLHF.